This T cell receptor (beta chain) was identified during a study of blood T cell repertoires in COVID-19. Study summary: The samples span acute and convalescent COVID-19 from the United States, Italy and Spain. The cDNA or gDNA used as material had been derived from T cells, B-cell-depleted T cells, or PBMCs.

TCRdb keeps only in-frame clones here, not all; method: immunoSEQ multiplex PCR. The profile shows about 55,000 clones, more than 70% of them singletons. The CDR3 has 11 residues. Unmatched junction bases numbered 0, after V lost 5 bases and J lost 4 bases. Germline assignment: CDR1 DFQATT and CDR2 SNEGSKA (reference sequence). The rearrangement uses TRBV20-1 and TRBJ1-1, with 8 bases matching TRBD1. Sequencing input: peripheral blood. This receptor was obtained from a human donor in a cohort sampled during active COVID-19. DNA for the CDR3: TGCAGTGCTGACAGGGGCACTGAAGCTTTCTTT. It yields the protein CSADRGTEAFF.